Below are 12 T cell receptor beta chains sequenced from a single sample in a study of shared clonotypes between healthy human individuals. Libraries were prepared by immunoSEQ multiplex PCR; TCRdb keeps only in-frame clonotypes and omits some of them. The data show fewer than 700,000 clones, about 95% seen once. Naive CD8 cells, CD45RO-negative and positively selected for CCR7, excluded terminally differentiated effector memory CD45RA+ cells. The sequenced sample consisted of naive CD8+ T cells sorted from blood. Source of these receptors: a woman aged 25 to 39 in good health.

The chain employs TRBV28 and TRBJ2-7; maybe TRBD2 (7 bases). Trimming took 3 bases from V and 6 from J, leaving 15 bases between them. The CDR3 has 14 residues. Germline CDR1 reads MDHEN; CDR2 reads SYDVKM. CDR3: CASSFYRGGGEQYF. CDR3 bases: TGTGCCAGCAGTTTTTATAGGGGAGGGGGCGAGCAGTACTTC. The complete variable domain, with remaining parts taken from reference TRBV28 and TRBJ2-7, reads DVKVTQSSRYLVKRTGEKVFLECVQDMDHENMFWYRQDPGLGLRLIYFSYDVKMKEKGDIPEGYSVSREKKERFSLILESASTNQTSMYLCASSFYRGGGEQYFGPGTRLTVT.

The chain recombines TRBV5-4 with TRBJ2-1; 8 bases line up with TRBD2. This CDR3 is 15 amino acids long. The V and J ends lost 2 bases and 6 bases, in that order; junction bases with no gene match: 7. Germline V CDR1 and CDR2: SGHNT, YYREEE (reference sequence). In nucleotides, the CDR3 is TGTGCCAGCAGCTTAGGGACTAGTCTATTCAATGAGCAGTTCTTC. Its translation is CASSLGTSLFNEQFF. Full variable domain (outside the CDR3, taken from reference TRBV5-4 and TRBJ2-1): ETGVTQSPTHLIKTRGQQVTLRCSSQSGHNTVSWYQQALGQGPQFIFQYYREEENGRGNFPPRFSGLQFPNYSSELNVNALELDDSALYLCASSLGTSLFNEQFFGPGTRLTVL.

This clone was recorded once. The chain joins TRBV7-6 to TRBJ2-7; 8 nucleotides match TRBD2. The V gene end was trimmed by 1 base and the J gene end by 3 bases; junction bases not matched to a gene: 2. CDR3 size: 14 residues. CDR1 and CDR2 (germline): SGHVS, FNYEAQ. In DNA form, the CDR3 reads TGTGCCAGCAGCTTAGAGGGGACTAGCTACGAGCAGTACTTC. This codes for CASSLEGTSYEQYF.

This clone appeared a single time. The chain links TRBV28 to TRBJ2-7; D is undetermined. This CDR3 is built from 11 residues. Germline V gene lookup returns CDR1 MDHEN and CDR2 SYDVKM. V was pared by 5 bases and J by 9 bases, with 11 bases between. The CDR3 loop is CASSPDFAQYF. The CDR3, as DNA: TGTGCCAGCAGTCCAGACTTTGCGCAGTACTTC.

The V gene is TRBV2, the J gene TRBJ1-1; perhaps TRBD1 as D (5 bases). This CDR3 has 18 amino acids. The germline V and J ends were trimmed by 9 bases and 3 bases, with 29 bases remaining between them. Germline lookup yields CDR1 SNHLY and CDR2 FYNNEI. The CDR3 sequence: CARENLRGALNGDTEAFF. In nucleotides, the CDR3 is TGTGCCAGGGAGAATTTACGGGGCGCTTTGAATGGGGACACTGAAGCTTTCTTT.

The CDR3 sequence: CASSQVFGQETQYF. The DNA of the CDR3 is TGTGCCAGCAGCCAAGTGTTTGGCCAAGAGACCCAGTACTTC. This chain connects TRBV14 to TRBJ2-5, with D unclear. The germline CDR1 and CDR2 sequences are SGHDN and FVKESK. The CDR3 consists of 14 residues. Trimming removed 1 base from V and 1 base from J, with 7 bases in between.

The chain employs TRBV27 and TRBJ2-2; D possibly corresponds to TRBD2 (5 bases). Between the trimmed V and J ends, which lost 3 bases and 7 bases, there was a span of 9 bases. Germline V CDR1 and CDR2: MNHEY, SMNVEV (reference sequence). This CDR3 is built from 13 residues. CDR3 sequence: CASSLVAHGELFF. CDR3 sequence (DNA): TGTGCCAGCAGTTTGGTAGCGCACGGGGAGCTGTTTTTT.

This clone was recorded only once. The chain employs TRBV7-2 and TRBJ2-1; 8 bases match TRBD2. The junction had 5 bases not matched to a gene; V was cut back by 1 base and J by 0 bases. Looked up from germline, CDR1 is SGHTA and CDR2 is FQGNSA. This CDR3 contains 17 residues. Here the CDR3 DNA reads TGTGCCAGCAGCTTAGTAGTAGCGGGGAGCTCCTACAATGAGCAGTTCTTC. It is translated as CASSLVVAGSSYNEQFF.

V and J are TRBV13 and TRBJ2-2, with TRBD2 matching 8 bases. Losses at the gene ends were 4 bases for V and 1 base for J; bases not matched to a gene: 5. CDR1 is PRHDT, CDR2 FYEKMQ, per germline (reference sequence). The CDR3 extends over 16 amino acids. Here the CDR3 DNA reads TGTGCCAGCAGCTCTCTCGCGGGGGGGAACACCGGGGAGCTGTTTTTT. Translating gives CASSSLAGGNTGELFF.

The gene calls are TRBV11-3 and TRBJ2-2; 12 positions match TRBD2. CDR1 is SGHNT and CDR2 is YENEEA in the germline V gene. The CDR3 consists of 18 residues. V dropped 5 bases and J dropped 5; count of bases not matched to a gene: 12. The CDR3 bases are TGTGCCAGCAGCGATGGGACTAGCGGGCAGGACGGTACCGGGGAGCTGTTTTTT. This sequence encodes CASSDGTSGQDGTGELFF.

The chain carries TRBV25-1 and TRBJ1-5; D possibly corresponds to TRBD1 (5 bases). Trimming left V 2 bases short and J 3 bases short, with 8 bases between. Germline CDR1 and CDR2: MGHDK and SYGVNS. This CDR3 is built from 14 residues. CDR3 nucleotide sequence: TGTGCCAGCAGTGAAATGGGGGTCAATCAGCCCCAGCATTTT. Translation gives CASSEMGVNQPQHF.

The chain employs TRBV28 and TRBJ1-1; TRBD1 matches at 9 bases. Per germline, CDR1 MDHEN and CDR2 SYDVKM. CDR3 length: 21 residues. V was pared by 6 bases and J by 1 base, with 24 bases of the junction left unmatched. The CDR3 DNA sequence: TGTGCCAGCAGCAATTTCCTAACCGGGACAGGGACTAGCGGCCGGAACACTGAAGCTTTCTTT. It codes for CASSNFLTGTGTSGRNTEAFF. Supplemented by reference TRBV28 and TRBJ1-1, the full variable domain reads DVKVTQSSRYLVKRTGEKVFLECVQDMDHENMFWYRQDPGLGLRLIYFSYDVKMKEKGDIPEGYSVSREKKERFSLILESASTNQTSMYLCASSNFLTGTGTSGRNTEAFFGQGTRLTVV.